This T cell receptor beta chain came from a study of T cell changes during pregnancy in multiple sclerosis. Profiled with immunoSEQ multiplex PCR; TCRdb holds only in-frame clones, not every one. The table has tens of thousands of clones, roughly 93% seen once; the top ten hold over 2%. Germline V gene lookup returns CDR1 KGHSH and CDR2 LQKENI. Trimming stripped 3 bases from V and 0 bases from J, with 12 bases between. This CDR3 contains 16 residues. The chain links TRBV18 to TRBJ1-3; D unclear. The sequence was collected from a female donor with multiple sclerosis, enrolled in a pregnancy study. The sample was peripheral blood, taken in the second trimester of pregnancy. CDR3: CASSPRVGHSGNTIYF. The CDR3 region has the DNA TGTGCCAGCTCACCGAGAGTTGGGCACTCTGGAAACACCATATATTTT. Based on the CDR3 plus reference TRBV18 and TRBJ1-3, the full variable domain is NAGVMQNPRHLVRRRGQEARLRCSPMKGHSHVYWYRQLPEEGLKFMVYLQKENIIDESGMPKERFSAEFPKEGPSILRIQQVVRGDSAAYFCASSPRVGHSGNTIYFGEGSWLTVV.